This entry lists 24 T cell receptor beta chains sequenced from one sample in a study of blood T cell repertoires in COVID-19. Data came from immunoSEQ multiplex PCR; TCRdb stores just in-frame clones and leaves some out. The sample shows more than 300,000 clones, over 75% of them seen only once. Sequenced material: PBMCs or T cells enriched from blood (not recorded which). These receptors were collected from a woman aged 18-35 years who had recovered from COVID-19.

The rearrangement uses TRBV11-2 and TRBJ2-7; a weak D match, TRBD1 (6 bases). V lost 1 base and J 2 bases, leaving 15 bases between the germline ends. Germline CDR1 SGHAT, CDR2 FQNNGV. The CDR3 is made up of 16 amino acids. The CDR3 loop is CASSLGGRTVPYEQYF. CDR3 bases: TGTGCCAGCAGCTTAGGGGGTCGGACAGTACCCTACGAGCAGTACTTC.

DNA of the CDR3: TGTGCCAGCACCCTCGAAGGACATAGCACAGATACGCAGTATTTT. It encodes CASTLEGHSTDTQYF. J is TRBJ2-3 and V is TRBV2, with a weak D call TRBD1 (5 bases). The length of the CDR3 is 15 residues. The germline V gene has CDR1 SNHLY and CDR2 FYNNEI. V shed 7 bases and J shed 0 bases, with 14 bases lying between them.

The J gene is TRBJ1-4, the V gene TRBV7-2, with D maybe TRBD1 (6 bases). The CDR3 extends over 14 amino acids. The V end lost 5 bases, the J end lost 8 bases, and 15 bases lay between the germline ends. The V gene's germline CDR1 is SGHTA and CDR2 FQGNSA. The CDR3, as DNA: TGTGCCAGCAGCCCTGGGGGGGCCGGAGAAAAACTGTTTTTT. Protein product: CASSPGGAGEKLFF.

Here the CDR3 reads CASSFTGSENEQFF. For the CDR3, the DNA is TGTGCCAGCAGCTTTACAGGGTCGGAGAATGAGCAGTTCTTC. This chain joins TRBV7-3 and TRBJ2-1, with a tentative D call TRBD1 (6 bases). Germline V lookup: CDR1 SGHTA, CDR2 FQGTGA. V was clipped by 3 bases and J by 7 bases, with 13 bases between them. This CDR3 is 14 amino acids long. Complete variable domain (other parts from reference TRBV7-3 and TRBJ2-1): GAGVSQTPSNKVTEKGKYVELRCDPISGHTALYWYRQSLGQGPEFLIYFQGTGAADDSGLPNDRFFAVRPEGSVSTLKIQRTERGDSAVYLCASSFTGSENEQFFGPGTRLTVL.

The chain couples TRBV9 to TRBJ1-1, with D possibly being TRBD1 (5 bases). Trimming removed 0 bases from V and 3 bases from J, with 12 bases in between. This CDR3 has 15 residues. Looked up from germline, CDR1 is SGDLS and CDR2 is YYNGEE. The CDR3 DNA sequence: TGTGCCAGCAGCGTAGTTTCAGGGTCGGACACTGAAGCTTTCTTT. Its translation: CASSVVSGSDTEAFF.

This chain links TRBV30 with TRBJ1-2; 9 nucleotides align to TRBD1. Germline values: CDR1 GTSNPN, CDR2 SVGIG (reference sequence). V was pared by 8 bases and J by 7 bases, with 5 bases of the junction left unmatched. This CDR3 contains 11 residues. CDR3 protein: CAGGTGFGYTF. CDR3 DNA sequence: TGTGCCGGCGGGACAGGGTTTGGCTACACCTTC.

The rearrangement joins TRBV5-6 to TRBJ1-2; D not resolved. Germline loops: CDR1 SGHDT, CDR2 YYEEEE. Trimming cost V 1 base and J 12 bases, with 13 bases left between them. There are 12 residues in the CDR3. CDR3 nucleotides: TGTGCCAGCAGCTTGAACCGGCGGGGTCACACCTTC. It encodes CASSLNRRGHTF.

The chain recombines TRBV5-1 with TRBJ1-5, with 7 nucleotides matching TRBD1. The CDR3 consists of 16 residues. Per germline, CDR1 SGHRS and CDR2 YFSETQ. Unmatched junction bases numbered 10, after V lost 4 bases and J lost 3 bases. The CDR3 nucleotides are TGCGCCAGCAGCCCCTCCGGACAGGATAACAATCAGCCCCAGCATTTT. Protein: CASSPSGQDNNQPQHF. Filled out from reference TRBV5-1 and TRBJ1-5, the complete variable domain reads KAGVTQTPRYLIKTRGQQVTLSCSPISGHRSVSWYQQTPGQGLQFLFEYFSETQRNKGNFPGRFSGRQFSNSRSEMNVSTLELGDSALYLCASSPSGQDNNQPQHFGDGTRLSIL.

This chain uses TRBV6-5 with TRBJ1-6, with D tentatively TRBD1 (5 bases). The germline V gene encodes CDR1 MNHEY and CDR2 SVGAGI. With 5 bases removed from V and 7 bases from J, the gap between germline ends came to 12 bases. The CDR3 is 14 residues long. The CDR3 sequence: CASSPTVSNSPLHF. CDR3 coding DNA: TGTGCCAGCAGTCCGACAGTTTCCAATTCACCCCTCCACTTT.

The chain employs TRBV18 and TRBJ1-2, with D unresolved. V gave up 6 bases and J gave up 6 bases, with 11 bases separating them. The length of the CDR3 is 12 residues. Per the germline V gene, CDR1 is KGHSH and CDR2 is LQKENI. The CDR3, as DNA: TGTGCCAGCTCCCGGATCGGAGATGGCTACACCTTC. As protein: CASSRIGDGYTF.

The chain couples TRBV3-1 (or the pseudogene TRBV3-2) to TRBJ2-1; 7 bases fit TRBD2. The CDR3 is 13 amino acids. CDR1 and CDR2 (germline): LGHDT, YNNKEL (reference sequence). V shed 7 bases and J 7 bases; nucleotides not matched to a gene: 7. CDR3 loop: CASKAGVRNEQFF. In DNA, the CDR3 is TGTGCCAGCAAGGCGGGAGTGAGGAATGAGCAGTTCTTC.

J is TRBJ1-2 and V is TRBV9, with 7 bases lining up with TRBD1. CDR1 SGDLS and CDR2 YYNGEE come from the germline V gene. The CDR3 extends over 13 amino acids. With 3 bases clipped from V and 2 bases from J, the junction kept 1 base outside the gene matches. The CDR3 is CASSGGQNYGYTF. CDR3 sequence (DNA): TGTGCCAGCAGCGGGGGACAGAACTATGGCTACACCTTC.

The rearrangement joins TRBV14 to TRBJ2-1; 7 bases map to TRBD2. The germline V gene has CDR1 SGHDN and CDR2 FVKESK. The CDR3 totals 18 residues. The J segment lost 0 bases and the V segment lost 1 base, leaving 9 bases of the junction unmatched. CDR3 in DNA: TGTGCCAGCAGCCAAGTGGGACTACCTACGGGCTCCTACAATGAGCAGTTCTTC. This gives the protein CASSQVGLPTGSYNEQFF.

This clone was seen at least ten times. This chain joins TRBV28 and TRBJ2-1, with TRBD2 identical over 7 bases. Germline trimming cut 1 base from V and 15 bases from J; bases unmatched to any gene: 6. The CDR3 has 12 residues. CDR1 is MDHEN, CDR2 SYDVKM, per germline. The CDR3 nucleotides read TGTGCCAGCAGTTTATTCCCGGGACTAAGGTTCTTC. Translating it yields CASSLFPGLRFF.

This CDR3 is CASSLSGTSTDTQYF. CDR3 DNA: TGTGCCAGCAGCCTTAGCGGGACTAGCACAGATACGCAGTATTTT. The gene calls are TRBV4-2 and TRBJ2-3; 8 nucleotides line up with TRBD2. Germline V gene data show CDR1 as LGHNA and CDR2 as YNFKEQ. Trimming took 4 bases from V and 0 from J; bases not matched to a gene: 3. This CDR3 spans 15 amino acids.

This chain joins TRBV30 and TRBJ2-1; possibly TRBD2 for D (6 bases). The germline V gene has CDR1 GTSNPN and CDR2 SVGIG (reference sequence). Trimming took 3 bases from V and 9 from J, leaving 18 bases between them. CDR3 length: 14 residues. CDR3 bases: TGTGCCTGGAGCAATTCGGGACTGAGGGGTGAGCAGTTCTTC. It encodes CAWSNSGLRGEQFF.

This clone has just one count. This sequence joins TRBV6-5 and TRBJ1-2; no definite D call. The CDR3 runs 15 residues. The V gene lost 5 bases and the J gene lost 2 bases, with 15 bases spanning the gap. Germline assignment: CDR1 MNHEY and CDR2 SVGAGI. The CDR3 sequence: CASSPTLTANYGYTF. The CDR3 bases are TGTGCCAGCAGTCCGACCCTAACAGCAAACTATGGCTACACCTTC.

The CDR3 reads CASRAGELFF. CDR3 coding DNA: TGTGCCAGCCGGGCCGGGGAGCTGTTTTTT. This chain joins TRBV7-6 and TRBJ2-2; D is uncertain. The germline gives CDR1 SGHVS, CDR2 FNYEAQ. Trimming removed 8 bases from V and 6 bases from J, with 4 bases in between. This CDR3 is built from 10 residues.

The chain is built from TRBV7-9 and TRBJ2-2, with 10 bases matching TRBD2. The germline V gene has CDR1 SEHNR and CDR2 FQNEAQ (reference sequence). This CDR3 contains 17 residues. V shed 5 bases, J shed 7 bases, and the junction held 13 bases outside the gene matches. In DNA form, the CDR3 reads TGTGCCAGCAGCCTAGAAAGCGGGAGGGCCATGGTCGGGGAGCTGTTTTTT. This encodes CASSLESGRAMVGELFF.

This clone has a single count. CDR3 DNA sequence: TGTGCCAGTAGTATTGGTACGCCGTCGAGGGACCAGTACTTC. Translating gives CASSIGTPSRDQYF. This rearrangement joins TRBV19 to TRBJ2-5, with a tentative D call TRBD2 (5 bases). The CDR3 contains 14 residues. In germline, CDR1 is LNHDA, CDR2 SQIVND (reference sequence). Between the trimmed V and J ends, which lost 3 bases and 10 bases, there was a span of 18 bases.

This clone was seen more than once but under ten times. This chain joins TRBV4-2 and TRBJ2-3; possibly TRBD2 for D (6 bases). Germline V gene sequence: CDR1 LGHNA, CDR2 YNFKEQ. V was shortened by 5 bases and J by 2 bases, with 17 bases between the two germline ends. The CDR3 length is 16 residues. CDR3 coding DNA: TGTGCCAGCAGCAATACCGGGACTCTCCTCACAGATACGCAGTATTTT. Protein sequence: CASSNTGTLLTDTQYF.

In nucleotides, the CDR3 is TGTGCCAGCAGTTTATTTGGAGGGGGCAATGGCTACACCTTC. It codes for CASSLFGGGNGYTF. This sequence joins TRBV28 and TRBJ1-2, with 7 bases lining up with TRBD1. The CDR3 runs to 14 residues. The V gene's germline CDR1 is MDHEN and CDR2 SYDVKM. The junction had 5 bases not matched to a gene; V was cut back by 1 base and J by 6 bases.

The rearrangement uses TRBV5-4 and TRBJ1-4; the match to TRBD1 covers 7 bases. V shed 2 bases, J shed 8 bases, and the junction held 6 bases outside the gene matches. CDR1 and CDR2 from the germline V gene are SGHNT and YYREEE (reference sequence). This CDR3 comprises 14 residues. The DNA for the CDR3 is TGTGCCAGCAGCTTAGGACAGGAGGGCGAAAAACTGTTTTTT. Translated: CASSLGQEGEKLFF.

The chain joins TRBV28 to TRBJ2-2; tentatively, D is TRBD1 (6 bases). This CDR3 has 16 residues. The V and J ends lost 3 bases and 4 bases respectively, with 15 bases between them. Germline V gene lookup returns CDR1 MDHEN and CDR2 SYDVKM. CDR3 residues: CASSFRGGLGTGELFF. The CDR3 nucleotides read TGTGCCAGCAGTTTCCGTGGGGGCCTGGGCACCGGGGAGCTGTTTTTT.